This TCR beta chain stems from a study of early T cells in non-severe SARS-CoV-2 infection. Whole-study context: Alpha and beta chains were unpaired, from unsorted whole-blood bulk RNA.

The CDR3 extends over 14 amino acids. Germline values: CDR1 LGHNA, CDR2 YNFKEQ. Trimming took 3 bases from V and 5 from J; bases not matched to a gene: 4. In this sample, this clonotype turned up many times. What it binds is unknown. TCRdb reanalysed the 5' RACE reads using MiXCR and keeps one entry per CDR3 protein. The sample contains 50,000 to 70,000 distinct CDR3 sequences, about 6% of which appear only once. Overall study results and limits: Matching results from VDJdb favored anti-spike CD8 responses, leaving private and CD4 specificities undetected.

The TCR originated in an adult who was a healthcare worker with PCR-confirmed SARS-CoV-2 infection or an uninfected control (not recorded which). Sequenced material: whole blood, taken at baseline. J is TRBJ1-5 and V is TRBV4-2; TRBD1 matches at 7 bases. The CDR3 sequence: CASSHVGTDQPQHF. For the CDR3, the DNA is TGTGCCAGCAGCCATGTTGGGACAGATCAGCCCCAGCATTTT.